The clone carrying this T cell receptor beta chain was counted at least ten times. Its antigen is not known. This specimen comes from a study of T cells in Graves' hyperthyroidism and ophthalmopathy. Study-level background: Blood from the periphery was taken at initial diagnosis, before any treatment. Overall study results and limits: Most clonotypes expanded in thyroid above 0.001 were likewise present in blood.

Losses at the gene ends were 4 bases for V and 8 bases for J; bases not matched to a gene: 9. Germline assignment: CDR1 MDHEN and CDR2 SYDVKM. The CDR3 runs 15 residues. Patients were excluded for uncontrolled infection, other autoimmune disease, pregnancy or lactation. Template material for amplifying TCR beta CDR3 regions consisted of RNA transcripts. In the first-round RT-PCR of the TCR CDR3, the HTBI primer set was used. MiXCR, applied by TCRdb to the multiplex PCR reads, yields one record per CDR3 protein. In the table there are fewer than 750,000 distinct CDR3 sequences, 13% to 15% of which are singletons.

Sequenced: blood. The V and J genes are TRBV28 and TRBJ1-2, with TRBD1 matching 11 bases. This sequence originates from a woman in her fifties or sixties with Graves' ophthalmopathy. The CDR3 spells CASSSRWTGGYGYTF. The DNA of the CDR3 is TGTGCCAGCAGTTCGAGATGGACAGGGGGCTACGGCTACACCTTC.